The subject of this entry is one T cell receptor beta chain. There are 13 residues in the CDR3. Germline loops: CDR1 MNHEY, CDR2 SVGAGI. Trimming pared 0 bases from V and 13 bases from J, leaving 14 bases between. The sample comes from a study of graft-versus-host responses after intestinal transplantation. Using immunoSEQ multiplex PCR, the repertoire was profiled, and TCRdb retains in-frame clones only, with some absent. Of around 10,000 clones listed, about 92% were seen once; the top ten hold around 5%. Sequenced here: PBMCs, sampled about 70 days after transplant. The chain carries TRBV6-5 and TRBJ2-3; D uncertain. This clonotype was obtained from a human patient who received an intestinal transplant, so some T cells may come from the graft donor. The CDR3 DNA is TGTGCCAGCAGTTACTCCAAGGCGTCCGCGAAGTATTTT. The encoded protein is CASSYSKASAKYF.